The present entry profiles one TCR beta chain with its context. What antigen it recognizes has not been identified. The sample belongs to a study of T cells in women clearing cervical HPV infection (dated by TCRdb to between 2018 and 2020). For the wider study: The cases were under 30 women with histologically confirmed HPV16-related CIN3 or worse, and 2 of these cases were invasive cancers. Five blinded duplicates per group were added as quality controls, so that 60 or so samples were obtained: some 50 participants and some 10 replicates. The 20 to 25 controls were women who cleared a single incident HPV16 infection within 12 months without developing precancer or cancer. Since HLA typing was available for only a few women, HLA type could not be ruled out as a confounder. Case blood was taken at the visit when the lesion was first identified, whereas control blood was taken when infection was no longer detected. This exploratory proof-of-principle case-control study, nested within the Guanacaste HPV Natural History Study in Costa Rica, compared TCR repertoires among women with different cervical HPV16 outcomes. In the parent cohort, some 10,000 women aged 18 or older were enrolled in Guanacaste, Costa Rica, during about 1993 to 1994 and were followed for seven years. Cases and controls were matched on year of sample collection and on age within five years. Median age was about 30 years in cases versus around 37 in controls, and baseline characteristics did not differ significantly. Among cases, blood sampling occurred a median of about 150 days after lesion detection, with an interquartile range of 90 to 200 days. Results the study describes overall, beyond this receptor: Random forest classifiers that combined richness and V gene abundances separated cases from controls with an estimated AUC of under 0.85. CIN3+ cases had significantly higher TCR repertoire richness than controls across sequencing depths, but evenness did not differ between the groups. Because the number of T cells per sample was unknown, the richness differences could reflect varying T-cell content rather than repertoire biology. Because of the cross-sectional design, the study could not determine whether the associations came before infection or resulted from infection, and neither effector/memory subsets nor HPV-specific T cells were isolated.

Every participant had a single incident cervical HPV16 infection, and prevalent HPV16 infections were excluded. Cervical HPV DNA was detected by MY09/MY11 PCR, and genotyping was performed by dot-blot hybridization. Fifteen mL of heparinized blood were centrifuged, and the buffy coat was split into aliquots, frozen at -30 degrees C, and then kept at -80 degrees C. QIAGEN kits were used to extract genomic DNA from the buffy coat specimens. The immunoSEQ assay used multiplex PCR to amplify TCR beta CDR3 regions from an average of approximately 1,200 ng of genomic DNA per sample. Primer bias was corrected in the assay by using a complete synthetic TCR repertoire to establish an amplification baseline. The amplicons were sequenced on the Illumina platform. As for the original processing: Sequences were error-corrected by clustering with frequency ratios and a modified nearest-neighbor algorithm and were then analyzed in the immunoSEQ Analyzer with IMGT gene definitions. TCR richness and evenness were averaged over 20 rarefaction repeats at each rarefaction depth, excluding samples with fewer sequences than the depth. Wilcoxon rank sum tests with FDR correction were used to compare relative abundances of V, D and J genes between the groups. In the blinded duplicates, the intraclass correlation was about 95% for TCR richness and averaged around 78% across 66 gene segments. Here the immuneACCESS table is served through TCRdb, limited to in-frame sequences with V and J called. Missing clones are a known gap in these copies; in checked studies unresolved V genes cover under half, and the rest lacks a known reason. V and J calls and clone size come straight from that table; D and trimming were deduced from the DNA. The sample's table lists a count of about 29,000 clones. The ten largest clones add up to 2.8% of the sample.

Sequencing used blood buffy coat. This clonotype originated in a woman between 18 and 70 years old with a cervical HPV16 infection that either progressed to CIN3+ or cleared (not recorded which).

The CDR3 bases that were read are TGCGCCAGCAGCACGGACAGCTCGGGGGGTAAG. Its amino acids are CASSTDSSGGK. The CDR3 in its entirety is CASSTDSSGGKAFF. The V and J segments used are TRBV5-1 and TRBJ1-1; a tentative D match to TRBD1 spans 6 bases. The CDR3 end is not reached by the read, which stops 3 residues before it; the germline J gene fills it in. According to the germline V gene, CDR1 reads SGHRS and CDR2 reads YFSETQ. The CDR3, from cysteine to phenylalanine, totals 14 residues. Part of the CDR3 DNA is given, 33 bases translated from base 1.